The text below deals with one T cell receptor beta chain. Its antigen is unknown. The protocol was immunoSEQ multiplex PCR, while the TCRdb copy is restricted to in-frame clones and leaves out a portion. The sample yields more than 300,000 clones, about 86% seen once. The data derive from a study of Ad26.COV2.S vaccination and SARS-CoV-2 variants. For the study at large: Intramuscularly, Ad26.COV2.S was given either once or twice, 56 days apart. Findings and limits, study-wide: Analyses of TCR breadth and depth may have underestimated total T cell responses. Breadth of non-spike TCRs did not differ between vaccinees and placebo recipients.

The V gene's germline CDR1 is SGHNT and CDR2 YYREEE (reference sequence). This CDR3 comprises 17 residues. Trimming stripped 3 bases from V and 0 bases from J, with 18 bases between. Specified treatment: around 19 received Ad26.COV2.S at low or high dose, single or two shots; about 5 received placebo; per-sample allocation not given. Sampling took place 63 days after the first vaccine or placebo injection. Material: peripheral blood, obtained in a trial of Ad26.COV2.S vaccine versus placebo. This receptor was taken from a person between 18 and 59 years old who received the Ad26.COV2.S COVID-19 vaccine or a placebo. The J gene is TRBJ1-2, the V gene TRBV5-4; D unresolved. CDR3 in amino acids: CASSSGPTLPANYGYTF. CDR3 in DNA: TGTGCCAGCAGCTCCGGACCGACGTTGCCGGCTAACTATGGCTACACCTTC.